A selection of T cell receptor beta chains follows, all from one sample in a study of blood T cell repertoires in COVID-19. The table came from immunoSEQ multiplex PCR; TCRdb's copy has only in-frame clones and leaves some out. Of a few hundred thousand clones listed, around 83% are singletons. Sequencing was done on a sample of peripheral blood. The receptors shown here come from a man aged 18 to 29 with active or convalescent COVID-19. The CDR3 runs from the conserved cysteine through the conserved F or W. D genes are given only for firm matches. Only some rows state a clone size, as once, few, many or a class for expanded clones.

TRBV4-3	TRBJ2-5	TRBD2	-	CASSQFLMGLADQETQYF	TGCGCCAGCAGCCAATTTCTTATGGGACTAGCGGACCAAGAGACCCAGTACTTC
TRBV4-3	TRBJ2-7	TRBD1	-	CASSPDAGTGGYEQYF	TGCGCCAGCAGCCCGGACGCCGGGACAGGGGGCTACGAGCAGTACTTC
TRBV15	TRBJ2-5	-	few	CATSGVRDKGETQYF	TGTGCCACCAGCGGGGTCAGGGATAAGGGAGAGACCCAGTACTTC
TRBV30	TRBJ1-4	TRBD1	-	CAWSFNRGGEKLFF	TGTGCCTGGAGTTTTAACAGGGGAGGCGAAAAACTGTTTTTT
TRBV10-2	TRBJ1-5	-	-	CASKGQGQPQHF	TGCGCCAGCAAGGGGCAGGGTCAGCCCCAGCATTTT
TRBV19	TRBJ2-2	-	-	CASSGRAGTGELFF	TGTGCCAGTAGCGGGAGAGCGGGCACCGGGGAGCTGTTTTTT
TRBV2	TRBJ2-5	-	-	CASRGDQGGTQYF	TGTGCCAGCAGGGGGGACCAAGGGGGGACCCAGTACTTC
TRBV9	TRBJ2-1	-	-	CASSVEPRKTNEQFF	TGTGCCAGCAGCGTAGAACCCAGGAAGACCAATGAGCAGTTCTTC
TRBV30	TRBJ1-1	-	-	CAYRKGDTEAFF	TGTGCCTATAGGAAAGGGGACACTGAAGCTTTCTTT
TRBV6-6	TRBJ2-7	-	-	CASSYSKGYEQYF	TGTGCCAGCAGTTACTCGAAGGGGTACGAGCAGTACTTC